This T cell receptor beta chain was captured in a study of T cells in Graves' hyperthyroidism and ophthalmopathy (dated by TCRdb to between 2018 and 2021). Broadly, across the study: Peripheral blood samples were taken at the time of initial diagnosis, prior to any treatment. An independent validation cohort of some 18 hyperthyroidism patients and 17 patients who later progressed to ophthalmopathy tested prospective prediction of ophthalmopathy. According to the paper, TCR Vbeta CDR3 sequencing was carried out on more than 120 peripheral blood samples, which came from fewer than 50 ophthalmopathy, fewer than 80 hyperthyroidism and roughly 17 progressor patients. TCR V-J signatures able to tell the groups apart were searched for in a discovery cohort of 90 to 100 patients, of whom fewer than 45 had Graves' ophthalmopathy and roughly 59 had stable Graves' hyperthyroidism. In addition, the study compared T-cell repertoires in thyroid tissue and in blood from about 6 Graves' hyperthyroidism patients. After blood sampling, hyperthyroidism patients were treated with methimazole at a starting dose of 30 mg daily, and ophthalmopathy patients were treated with high-dose intravenous methylprednisolone. For training and testing, the 100 or so patients in the discovery cohort were randomly divided in a 7:3 ratio.

The germline V gene gives CDR1 as MDHEN and CDR2 as SYDVKM. Trimming leaves V shorter by 6 bases and J shorter by 5 bases, with the junction holding 9 bases beyond the gene matches. The CDR3 runs 14 residues from the cysteine to the phenylalanine. The DNA shown is the 42-base CDR3, in frame from base 1. Of note for this clonotype: Its antigen is still unknown. There are no base qualities to consult, and no much larger clone falls within one base.

The TCR beta CDR3 regions were amplified from RNA transcripts. The TCR CDR3 was subjected to a first round of RT-PCR using the HTBI primer set and the Qiagen OneStep RT-PCR kit. A second multiplex PCR round built the libraries, followed by size selection and purification. Sequencing of the libraries was done on an Illumina HiSeq2000 using paired-end 100 bp reads. Concerning the study's data processing: SOAPnuke was used to process the raw data, removing reads that contained adapters or uncalled bases, had a mean Phred below 15, or lacked an exact match to the constant primer or identifier. High-quality paired reads were merged using COPE v1.2.5, and each unique nucleotide sequence was defined as a clonotype. MiTCR v1.1 was used to align the clonotypes against IMGT TRBV, TRBD and TRBJ reference segments. The analysis included only V-J combinations with a frequency above 0.0001, which together covered roughly 99% of the repertoires. The TCS score was defined as F50 (clonal expansion) divided by E x V (chaos), with BLOSUM62-based TCRdist calculated between CDR3 peptides within each V-J. Welch's t-statistics and random forest reduced approximately 520 V-J features to some 14, which were used in a naive Bayes classifier (R e1071). The public reads were reanalyzed by TCRdb: fastp trimming at Q25, MiXCR alignment, in-frame beta chains only. Each record represents a unique CDR3 protein, reported with the most common genes and DNA among its rows. The V and J calls and clone size come from TCRdb's table, not from the authors' own analysis. This sample lists some 300,000 distinct CDR3 sequences; roughly 19% were detected once. The ten largest account for under 45% of the sample.

What the authors observed across the whole study: No statistical method was used to set the sample size in advance, and investigators knew the group allocation. Most expanded thyroid clonotypes (frequency above 0.001) were also detected in blood, a finding suggesting that blood repertoires may reflect thyroid immune responses. In validation, progression to ophthalmopathy was predicted by the model with approximately 67% sensitivity and around 75% specificity, a median of approximately 6.5 months before onset. A 13 V-J signature model separated ophthalmopathy from stable hyperthyroidism, with around 91% sensitivity and 81% to 82% specificity in cross-validation and 80%/75% in testing.

Ophthalmopathy patients had moderately to severely active disease, Clinical Activity Score of at least 3, NOSPECS grade of at least 4, and duration under 3 months. Any patient with an uncontrolled infection, another autoimmune disease, pregnancy or lactation was excluded. Clinical symptoms, serum thyroxine and TRAb, thyroid ultrasound, and orbital computed tomography formed the basis for the diagnoses. PBMCs were separated from about 10 ml of fresh peripheral blood using Ficoll-Paque density gradient centrifugation. Trizol reagent was used to extract total RNA, and RNA quality was then checked on an Agilent 2100 Bioanalyzer.

Sequencing was carried out using blood. The sequence links TRBV28 to TRBJ2-5; the junction holds 7 bases that match TRBD2. This clonotype was sampled from a man aged 50 to 59 with Graves' ophthalmopathy. The CDR3 protein sequence reads: CASRPARERETQYF. The DNA sequence is TGTGCCAGCAGGCCGGCGCGGGAGCGGGAGACCCAGTACTTC. The CDR3 plus the reference TRBV28 and TRBJ2-5 genes for the other parts give the full variable domain: DVKVTQSSRYLVKRTGEKVFLECVQDMDHENMFWYRQDPGLGLRLIYFSYDVKMKEKGDIPEGYSVSREKKERFSLILESASTNQTSMYLCASRPARERETQYFGPGTRLLVL.